These T cell receptor beta chains were read from a single sample in a study of PD-1 blockade in classical Hodgkin lymphoma. Using immunoSEQ multiplex PCR, the repertoire was profiled, and TCRdb retains in-frame clones only, with some absent. The repertoire consists of approximately 19,000 clones, with about four fifths occurring once and the leading ten covering about 18%. The sequencing used peripheral blood mononuclear cells (PBMCs), collected before the second cycle of nivolumab. Receptor source: a human donor with classical Hodgkin lymphoma. The CDR3 runs from the conserved cysteine through the conserved F or W. Each record gives: D gene, J gene, V gene, clone size, CDR3 protein, CDR3 DNA. The D gene is left open where the match is weak. Clone size is shown for a subset of rows, as once, few, many or a class of expanded clone.

.,TRBJ2-2,TRBV5-4,.,CASSWDSLQTGELFF,TGTGCCAGCAGCTGGGACTCTCTTCAGACCGGGGAGCTGTTTTTT
.,TRBJ1-1,TRBV10-3,.,CAISESKGVPEAFF,TGTGCCATCAGTGAGTCGAAGGGGGTCCCTGAAGCTTTCTTT
.,TRBJ2-7,TRBV10-3,.,CAISKTDSEQYF,TGTGCCATCAGCAAAACGGACAGCGAGCAGTACTTC
TRBD1,TRBJ1-1,TRBV9,few,CASSSGQGNTEAFF,TGTGCCAGCAGCTCGGGACAGGGAAACACTGAAGCTTTCTTT
TRBD1,TRBJ1-2,TRBV7-2,once,CASSYNGGGYYGYTF,TGTGCCAGCAGCTACAATGGAGGGGGCTACTATGGCTACACCTTC
.,TRBJ2-5,TRBV9,.,CASSSNSQETQYF,TGTGCCTCATCCAGCAATAGCCAAGAGACCCAGTACTTC
.,TRBJ1-5,TRBV4-3,.,CASSQDIRANQPQHF,TGCGCCAGCAGCCAAGATATCAGGGCCAATCAGCCCCAGCATTTT
TRBD1,TRBJ1-1,TRBV28,.,CASNVERTGGRSNTEAFF,TGTGCCAGCAACGTAGAGCGGACAGGGGGAAGGTCGAACACTGAAGCTTTCTTT
.,TRBJ1-3,TRBV5-6,.,CASSLNPTVGGNTIYF,TGTGCCAGCAGCTTGAACCCGACCGTGGGGGGAAACACCATATATTTT
TRBD1,TRBJ1-2,TRBV6-5,.,CASRVGQGFGYTF,TGTGCCAGCAGAGTGGGACAGGGCTTTGGCTACACCTTC
.,TRBJ1-1,TRBV2,.,CASRLDYVGTEAFF,TGTGCCAGCAGATTGGACTATGTCGGCACTGAAGCTTTCTTT
.,TRBJ1-2,TRBV5-6,.,CASSLVLSYTF,TGTGCCAGCAGCCTTGTCCTGAGCTACACCTTC
.,TRBJ2-3,TRBV19,few,CASSILMTSTDTQYF,TGTGCCAGTAGTATCTTGATGACTAGCACAGATACGCAGTATTTT
.,TRBJ2-3,TRBV5-1,.,CASSLVSGGTDTQYF,TGCGCCAGCAGCTTGGTTAGCGGCGGCACAGATACGCAGTATTTT
.,TRBJ1-1,TRBV18,few,CASSLRVDLALNTEAFF,TGTGCCAGCTCCTTACGGGTAGACCTAGCTTTGAACACTGAAGCTTTCTTT
TRBD2,TRBJ2-7,TRBV19,.,CASSILLAESYEQYF,TGTGCCAGTAGTATTCTCCTAGCGGAGAGCTACGAGCAGTACTTC
.,TRBJ2-5,TRBV11-2,.,CASSLGLQETQYF,TGTGCCAGCAGCTTAGGGTTGCAAGAGACCCAGTACTTC
.,TRBJ1-5,TRBV23-1,.,CASTHPGFDQPQHF,TGCGCCAGCACTCATCCAGGGTTCGACCAGCCCCAGCATTTT
TRBD2,TRBJ2-1,TRBV7-9,.,CASSDPLAGSFHEQFF,TGTGCCAGCAGCGATCCACTAGCGGGATCTTTCCATGAGCAGTTCTTC
.,TRBJ1-1,TRBV11-1,.,CASSFQSNTEAFF,TGTGCCAGCAGCTTTCAATCGAACACTGAAGCTTTCTTT
TRBD1,TRBJ1-6,TRBV10-2,few,CASSEFRGQGSSPLHF,TGCGCCAGCAGTGAGTTCAGGGGACAGGGTAGTTCACCCCTCCACTTT
.,TRBJ1-2,TRBV5-1,.,CASTPGGRDGYTF,TGCGCCAGCACCCCGGGGGGGCGTGATGGCTACACCTTC
TRBD1,TRBJ1-1,TRBV4-3,few,CASSQDGGGALGVEAFF,TGCGCCAGCAGCCAAGATGGAGGGGGCGCCCTAGGGGTCGAAGCTTTCTTT
TRBD1,TRBJ1-1,TRBV18,.,CASSLRTGETEAFF,TGTGCCAGCTCACTCCGGACAGGGGAAACTGAAGCTTTCTTT
TRBD1,TRBJ2-2,TRBV5-6,.,CASSLVAGGTGELFF,TGTGCCAGCAGCTTGGTGGCAGGGGGCACCGGGGAGCTGTTTTTT
.,TRBJ2-7,TRBV5-3,.,CASRRDLLSYEQYF,TGTGCCAGCAGAAGGGACTTACTGTCCTACGAGCAGTACTTC
.,TRBJ2-7,TRBV5-8,.,CASSLEGVSSYEQYF,TGTGCCAGCAGCTTGGAGGGAGTTTCATCTTACGAGCAGTACTTC
.,TRBJ1-1,TRBV7-8,.,CASSLAGGGTEAFF,TGTGCCAGCAGCTTAGCGGGGGGCGGCACTGAAGCTTTCTTT
.,TRBJ2-5,TRBV29-1,.,CSVVAEGQETQYF,TGCAGCGTTGTAGCAGAGGGCCAAGAGACCCAGTACTTC
.,TRBJ2-2,TRBV10-2,.,CASSRRVDGELFF,TGCGCCAGCAGTCGCAGGGTGGACGGGGAGCTGTTTTTT
TRBD2,TRBJ2-5,TRBV7-2,.,CASSQSSGRRGETQYF,TGTGCCAGCAGCCAATCTAGCGGGAGGAGGGGGGAGACCCAGTACTTC
.,TRBJ1-1,TRBV7-9,.,CASSSQGSTEAFF,TGTGCCAGCAGCAGTCAGGGTTCCACTGAAGCTTTCTTT
.,TRBJ2-7,TRBV7-7,.,CASSLGPSYEQYF,TGTGCCAGCAGCTTAGGACCTTCCTACGAGCAGTACTTC
.,TRBJ2-7,TRBV7-9,.,CASSYSGASYEQYF,TGTGCCAGCAGCTACTCCGGGGCGTCCTACGAGCAGTACTTC
.,TRBJ2-2,TRBV9,.,CASSVEASVRTGELFF,TGTGCCAGCAGCGTAGAGGCTAGCGTTCGCACCGGGGAGCTGTTTTTT
TRBD2,TRBJ2-3,TRBV7-9,.,CASLSGITDTQYF,TGTGCCAGCCTCAGCGGGATCACAGATACGCAGTATTTT
.,TRBJ1-1,TRBV28,.,CASFGRTLNTEAFF,TGTGCCAGCTTCGGTCGGACACTGAACACTGAAGCTTTCTTT
TRBD1,TRBJ2-1,TRBV18,once,CASSPLDRYNEQFF,TGTGCCAGCTCACCACTGGACAGGTACAATGAGCAGTTCTTC
.,TRBJ1-2,TRBV7-9,.,CASSPGLYGYTF,TGTGCCAGCAGCCCCGGGCTTTATGGCTACACCTTC
TRBD1,TRBJ1-1,TRBV28,.,CASSLGTGEAFF,TGTGCCAGCAGTCTGGGGACAGGTGAAGCTTTCTTT
TRBD2,TRBJ2-7,TRBV7-9,.,CASSLPSGGSYEQYF,TGTGCCAGCAGCTTACCTAGCGGGGGGTCCTACGAGCAGTACTTC
.,TRBJ2-5,TRBV20-1,.,CSARSTETQYF,TGCAGTGCTAGAAGCACAGAGACCCAGTACTTC